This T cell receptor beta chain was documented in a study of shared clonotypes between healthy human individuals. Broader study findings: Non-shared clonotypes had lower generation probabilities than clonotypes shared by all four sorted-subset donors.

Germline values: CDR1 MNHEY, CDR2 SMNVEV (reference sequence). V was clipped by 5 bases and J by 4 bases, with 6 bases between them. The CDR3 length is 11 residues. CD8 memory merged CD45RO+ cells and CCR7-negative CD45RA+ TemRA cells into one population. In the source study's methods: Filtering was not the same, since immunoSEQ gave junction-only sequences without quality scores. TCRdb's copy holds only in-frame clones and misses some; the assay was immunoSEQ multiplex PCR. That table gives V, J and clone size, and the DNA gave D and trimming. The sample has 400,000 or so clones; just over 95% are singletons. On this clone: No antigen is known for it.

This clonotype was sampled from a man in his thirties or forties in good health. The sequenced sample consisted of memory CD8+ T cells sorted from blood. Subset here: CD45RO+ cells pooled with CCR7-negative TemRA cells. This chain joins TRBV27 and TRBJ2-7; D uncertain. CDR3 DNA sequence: TGTGCCAGCAGTCTGATATACGAGCAGTACTTC. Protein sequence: CASSLIYEQYF.